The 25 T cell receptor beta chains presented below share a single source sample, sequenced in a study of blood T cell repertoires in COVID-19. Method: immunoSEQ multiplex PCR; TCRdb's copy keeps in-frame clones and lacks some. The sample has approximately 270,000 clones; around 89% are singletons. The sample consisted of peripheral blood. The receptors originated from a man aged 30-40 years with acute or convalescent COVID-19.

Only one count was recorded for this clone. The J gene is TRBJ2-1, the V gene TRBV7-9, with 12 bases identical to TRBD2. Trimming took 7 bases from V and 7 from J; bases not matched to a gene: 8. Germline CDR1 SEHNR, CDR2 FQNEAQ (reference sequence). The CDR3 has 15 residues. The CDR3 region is CASTPRLAGENEQFF. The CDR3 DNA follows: TGTGCCAGCACCCCAAGACTAGCGGGAGAGAATGAGCAGTTCTTC.

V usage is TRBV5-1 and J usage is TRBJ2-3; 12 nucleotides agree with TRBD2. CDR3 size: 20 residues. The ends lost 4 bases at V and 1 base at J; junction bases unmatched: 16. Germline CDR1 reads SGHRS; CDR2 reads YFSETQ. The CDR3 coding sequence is TGCGCCAGCAGCCCAACTAGCGGGGGGACACTTCCTCATCGCACAGATACGCAGTATTTT. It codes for CASSPTSGGTLPHRTDTQYF.

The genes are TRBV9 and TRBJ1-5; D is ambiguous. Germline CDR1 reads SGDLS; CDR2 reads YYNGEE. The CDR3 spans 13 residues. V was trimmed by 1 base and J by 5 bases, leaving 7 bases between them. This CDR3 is CASSVWSDQPQHF. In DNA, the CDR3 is TGTGCCAGCAGCGTATGGAGTGATCAGCCCCAGCATTTT. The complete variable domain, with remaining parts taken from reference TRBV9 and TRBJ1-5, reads DSGVTQTPKHLITATGQRVTLRCSPRSGDLSVYWYQQSLDQGLQFLIQYYNGEERAKGNILERFSAQQFPDLHSELNLSSLELGDSALYFCASSVWSDQPQHFGDGTRLSIL.

As DNA, the CDR3 is TGTGCCAGCAGCGTAGGTACTAGCGGCTACAATGAGCAGTTCTTC. Amino acids: CASSVGTSGYNEQFF. V is TRBV9 and J is TRBJ2-1; 8 bases are a match to TRBD2. The CDR3 is 15 residues long. Per germline, CDR1 SGDLS and CDR2 YYNGEE. V was pared by 0 bases and J by 3 bases, with 2 bases of the junction left unmatched.

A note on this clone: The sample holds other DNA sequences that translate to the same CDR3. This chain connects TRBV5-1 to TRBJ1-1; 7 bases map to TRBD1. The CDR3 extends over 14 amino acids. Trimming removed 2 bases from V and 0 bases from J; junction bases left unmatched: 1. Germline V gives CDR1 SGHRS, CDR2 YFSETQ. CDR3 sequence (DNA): TGCGCCAGCAGCTTCAGGGGGATGAACACTGAAGCTTTCTTT. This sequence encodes CASSFRGMNTEAFF.

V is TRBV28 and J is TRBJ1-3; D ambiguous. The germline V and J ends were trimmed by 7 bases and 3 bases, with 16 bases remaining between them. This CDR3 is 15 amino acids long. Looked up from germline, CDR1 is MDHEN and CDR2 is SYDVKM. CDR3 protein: CASILQAQVGNTIYF. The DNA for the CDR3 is TGTGCCAGCATCCTCCAAGCCCAGGTTGGAAACACCATATATTTT.

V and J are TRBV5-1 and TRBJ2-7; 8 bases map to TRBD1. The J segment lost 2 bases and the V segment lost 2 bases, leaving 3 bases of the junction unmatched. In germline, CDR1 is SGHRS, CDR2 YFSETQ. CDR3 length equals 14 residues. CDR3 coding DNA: TGCGCCAGCAGCTTAAGGACAGGGCCCTACGAGCAGTACTTC. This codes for CASSLRTGPYEQYF.

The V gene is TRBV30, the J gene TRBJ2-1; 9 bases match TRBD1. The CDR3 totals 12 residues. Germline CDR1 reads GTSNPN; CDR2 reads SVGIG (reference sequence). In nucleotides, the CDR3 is TGTGCTTGGGACAGGGTCGGCAATGAGCAGTTCTTC. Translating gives CAWDRVGNEQFF.

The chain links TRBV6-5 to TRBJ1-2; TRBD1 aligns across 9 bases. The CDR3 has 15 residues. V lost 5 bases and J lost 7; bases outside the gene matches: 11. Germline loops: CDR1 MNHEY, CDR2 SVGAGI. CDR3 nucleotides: TGTGCCAGCAGTCTAGTGTGGGGACAGGGCGCTGGCTACACCTTC. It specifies CASSLVWGQGAGYTF.

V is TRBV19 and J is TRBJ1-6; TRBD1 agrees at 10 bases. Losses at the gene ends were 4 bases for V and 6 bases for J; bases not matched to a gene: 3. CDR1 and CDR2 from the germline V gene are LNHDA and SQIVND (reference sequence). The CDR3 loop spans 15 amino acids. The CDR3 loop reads CASSKDRGLNSPLHF. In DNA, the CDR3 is TGTGCCAGTAGTAAAGACAGGGGGCTTAATTCACCCCTCCACTTT.

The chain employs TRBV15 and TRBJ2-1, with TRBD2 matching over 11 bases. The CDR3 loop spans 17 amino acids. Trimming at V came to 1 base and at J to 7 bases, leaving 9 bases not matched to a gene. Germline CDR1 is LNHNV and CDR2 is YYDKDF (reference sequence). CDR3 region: CATSRGGVAGGQNEQFF. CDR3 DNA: TGTGCCACCAGCAGAGGAGGAGTAGCGGGAGGGCAGAATGAGCAGTTCTTC.

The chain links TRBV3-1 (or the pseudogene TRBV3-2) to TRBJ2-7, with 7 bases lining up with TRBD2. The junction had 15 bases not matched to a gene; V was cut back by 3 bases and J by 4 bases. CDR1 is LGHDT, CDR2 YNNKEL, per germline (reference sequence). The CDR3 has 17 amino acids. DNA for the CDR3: TGTGCCAGCAGCCACCCGATGAGGACGCCCGGGGGGTACGAGCAGTACTTC. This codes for CASSHPMRTPGGYEQYF.

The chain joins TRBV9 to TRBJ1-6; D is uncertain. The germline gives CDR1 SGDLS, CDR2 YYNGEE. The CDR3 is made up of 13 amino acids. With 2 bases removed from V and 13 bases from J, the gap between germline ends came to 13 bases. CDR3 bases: TGTGCCAGCAGCGTCAAGGGAAGGAGGCCCCTCCACTTT. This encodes CASSVKGRRPLHF.

CDR3 amino acids: CASSFLISKGGGNQPQHF. The CDR3 DNA sequence: TGTGCCAGCAGTTTCTTGATCAGTAAGGGTGGGGGGAATCAGCCCCAGCATTTT. The chain combines TRBV28 with TRBJ1-5; D is possibly TRBD1 (5 bases). Germline lookup yields CDR1 MDHEN and CDR2 SYDVKM. V was trimmed by 3 bases and J by 4 bases, leaving 22 bases between them. The CDR3 runs 18 residues.

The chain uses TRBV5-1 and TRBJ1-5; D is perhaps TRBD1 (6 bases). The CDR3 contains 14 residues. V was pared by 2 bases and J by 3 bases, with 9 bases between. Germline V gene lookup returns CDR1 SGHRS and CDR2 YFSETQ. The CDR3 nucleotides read TGCGCCAGCAGCTTCACAGGGACCAATCAGCCCCAGCATTTT. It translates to CASSFTGTNQPQHF.

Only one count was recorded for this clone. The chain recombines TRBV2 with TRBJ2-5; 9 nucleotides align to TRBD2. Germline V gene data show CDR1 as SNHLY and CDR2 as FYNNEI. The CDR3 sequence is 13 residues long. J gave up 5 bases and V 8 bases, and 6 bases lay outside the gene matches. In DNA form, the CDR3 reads TGTGCCAGCGGCGGGGGGGCCTGGGAGACCCAGTACTTC. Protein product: CASGGGAWETQYF.

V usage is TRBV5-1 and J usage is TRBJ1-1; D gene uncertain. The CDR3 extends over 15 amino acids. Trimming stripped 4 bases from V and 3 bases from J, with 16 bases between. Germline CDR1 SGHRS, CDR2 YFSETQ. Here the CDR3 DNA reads TGCGCCAGCAGCCTCGTGGGGAGTTTCGACACTGAAGCTTTCTTT. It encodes CASSLVGSFDTEAFF.

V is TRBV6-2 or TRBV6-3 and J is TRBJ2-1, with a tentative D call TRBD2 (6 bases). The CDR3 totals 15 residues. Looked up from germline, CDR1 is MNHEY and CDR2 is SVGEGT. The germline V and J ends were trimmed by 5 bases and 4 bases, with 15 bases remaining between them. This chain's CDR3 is CASSPAAGRYNEQFF. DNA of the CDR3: TGTGCCAGCAGTCCCGCGGCGGGAAGGTACAATGAGCAGTTCTTC.

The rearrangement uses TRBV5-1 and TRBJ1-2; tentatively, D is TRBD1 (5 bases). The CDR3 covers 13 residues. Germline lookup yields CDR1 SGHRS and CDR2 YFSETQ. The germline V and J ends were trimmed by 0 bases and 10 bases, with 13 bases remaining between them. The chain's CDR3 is CASSLAGDSLYTF. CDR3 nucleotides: TGCGCCAGCAGCTTGGCGGGTGACAGCCTCTACACCTTC.

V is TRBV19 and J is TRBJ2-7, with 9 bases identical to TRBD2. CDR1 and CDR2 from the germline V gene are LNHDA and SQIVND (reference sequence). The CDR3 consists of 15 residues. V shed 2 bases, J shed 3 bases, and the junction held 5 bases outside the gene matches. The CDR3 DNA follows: TGTGCCAGTAGTATAAGTCTAGCGGGGATCTACGAGCAGTACTTC. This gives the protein CASSISLAGIYEQYF.

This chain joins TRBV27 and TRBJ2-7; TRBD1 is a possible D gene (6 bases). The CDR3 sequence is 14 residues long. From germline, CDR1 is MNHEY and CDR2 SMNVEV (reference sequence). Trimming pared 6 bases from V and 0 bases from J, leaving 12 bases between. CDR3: CASSTGTHSYEQYF. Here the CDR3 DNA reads TGTGCCAGCAGCACCGGGACACACTCCTACGAGCAGTACTTC.

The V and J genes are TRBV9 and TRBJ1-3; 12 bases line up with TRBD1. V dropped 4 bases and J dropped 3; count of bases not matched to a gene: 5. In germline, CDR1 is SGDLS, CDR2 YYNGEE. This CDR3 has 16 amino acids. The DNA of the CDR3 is TGTGCCAGCAGCACGGGGACAGGGGGCATTGGAAACACCATATATTTT. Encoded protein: CASSTGTGGIGNTIYF.

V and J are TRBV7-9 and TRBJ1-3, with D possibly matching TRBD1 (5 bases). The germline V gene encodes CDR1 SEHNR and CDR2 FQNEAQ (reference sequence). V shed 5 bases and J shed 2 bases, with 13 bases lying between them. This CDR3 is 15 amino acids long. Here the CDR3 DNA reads TGTGCCAGCAGCGTAACAGGTGGCCCTGGAAACACCATATATTTT. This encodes CASSVTGGPGNTIYF.

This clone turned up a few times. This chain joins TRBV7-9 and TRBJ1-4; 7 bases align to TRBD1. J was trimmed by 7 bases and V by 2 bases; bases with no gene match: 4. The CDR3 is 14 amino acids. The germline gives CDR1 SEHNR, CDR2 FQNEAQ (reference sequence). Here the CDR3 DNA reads TGTGCCAGCAGCTTAAGACAGGGAGGTGAAAAACTGTTTTTT. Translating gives CASSLRQGGEKLFF.

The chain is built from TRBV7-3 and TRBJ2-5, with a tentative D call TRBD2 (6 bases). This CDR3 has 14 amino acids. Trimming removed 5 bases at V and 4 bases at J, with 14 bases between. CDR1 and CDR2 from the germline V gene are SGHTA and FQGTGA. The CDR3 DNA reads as TGTGCCAGCAGCCCCGATCGGGGGAGAGAGACCCAGTACTTC. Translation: CASSPDRGRETQYF.